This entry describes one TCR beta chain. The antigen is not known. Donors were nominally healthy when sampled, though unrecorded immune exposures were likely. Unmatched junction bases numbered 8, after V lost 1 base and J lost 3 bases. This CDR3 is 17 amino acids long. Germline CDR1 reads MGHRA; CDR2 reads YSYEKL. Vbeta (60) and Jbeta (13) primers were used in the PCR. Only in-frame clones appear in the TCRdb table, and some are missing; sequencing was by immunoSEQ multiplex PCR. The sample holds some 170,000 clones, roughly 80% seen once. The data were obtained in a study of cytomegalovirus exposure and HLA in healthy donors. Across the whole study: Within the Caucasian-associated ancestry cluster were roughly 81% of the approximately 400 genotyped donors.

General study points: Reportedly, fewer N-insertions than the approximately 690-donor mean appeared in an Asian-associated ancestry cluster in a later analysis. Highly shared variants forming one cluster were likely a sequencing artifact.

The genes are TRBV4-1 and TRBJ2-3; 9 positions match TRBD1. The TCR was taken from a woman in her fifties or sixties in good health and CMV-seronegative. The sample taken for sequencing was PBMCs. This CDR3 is CASSQGSGTGKTDTQYF. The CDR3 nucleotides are TGCGCCAGCAGCCAAGGAAGCGGGACAGGGAAAACAGATACGCAGTATTTT.